A selection of T cell receptor beta chains follows, all from one sample in a study of shared clonotypes between healthy human individuals. Some clones are missing from TCRdb's copy, which holds only in-frame ones; the method was immunoSEQ multiplex PCR. The profile covers some 1,600,000 clones, with approximately 98% appearing a single time and less than 0.55% taken by the ten largest. The sequenced sample consisted of naive CD4+ T cells sorted from blood. These receptors came from a young man in good health. CDR3s include the opening cysteine and the closing phenylalanine or tryptophan. A D gene is named only where the DNA matches it firmly. Clone size is stated in some rows and not others, as once, few, many or a class when expanded.

>TRBD2|TRBV5-1|.|TRBJ2-2
TGCGCCAGCAGCCAAACCTCGGGGGGAGTAATCACCGGGGAGCTGTTTTTT
CASSQTSGGVITGELFF
>.|TRBV4-3|.|TRBJ1-2
TGCGCCAGCAGCCAAGACGCGACACGAGTGGCTAATAACTATGGCTACACCTTC
CASSQDATRVANNYGYTF
>.|TRBV11-1|.|TRBJ2-1
TGTGCCAGCAGCTTAATGAGTTCAGGCGATGAGCAGTTCTTC
CASSLMSSGDEQFF
>.|TRBV19|.|TRBJ2-2
TGTGCCAGTGGGTACACCGGGGAGCTGTTTTTT
CASGYTGELFF
>TRBD1|TRBV2|.|TRBJ1-5
TGTGCCAGCAGTGAAGGGTGGGACAGAGGTCAGCCCCAGCATTTT
CASSEGWDRGQPQHF
>TRBD2|TRBV19|.|TRBJ2-1
TGTGCCAGTAGTTCTAGCGGGAGGGCCGGGGAGCAGTTCTTC
CASSSSGRAGEQFF
>.|TRBV2|.|TRBJ2-7
TGTGCCAGCAGGCCCCCAACTAGCTACGAGCAGTACTTC
CASRPPTSYEQYF
>TRBD2|TRBV5-4|.|TRBJ2-5
TGTGCCAGCAGCTTAGGGACTACGGGGACTCGGGAGACCCAGTACTTC
CASSLGTTGTRETQYF
>.|TRBV9|.|TRBJ2-1
TGTGCCAGCAGCGGCGAATTTTTGGAGCAGTTCTTC
CASSGEFLEQFF
>TRBD1|TRBV28|.|TRBJ2-2
TGTGCCAGCACCACAGGGGACACCGGGGAGCTGTTTTTT
CASTTGDTGELFF
>.|TRBV29-1|.|TRBJ2-2
TGCAGCGTTGGCGCGAACACCGGGGAGCTGTTTTTT
CSVGANTGELFF
>.|TRBV7-9|.|TRBJ1-5
TGTGCCAGCAGCTTAGGGAATAGCAATCAGCCCCAGCATTTT
CASSLGNSNQPQHF
>.|TRBV7-8|.|TRBJ2-5
TGTGCCAGCAGGTTAAGGACACGAGCCCAGTACTTC
CASRLRTRAQYF
>.|TRBV5-4|.|TRBJ2-2
TGTGCCAGCAGCCCCGGGAGTAAGGGCACCGGGGAGCTGTTTTTT
CASSPGSKGTGELFF
>.|TRBV9|once|TRBJ2-5
TGTGCCAGCAACCGAGTAGGGGAGACCCAGTACTTC
CASNRVGETQYF
>.|TRBV7-3|.|TRBJ2-3
TGTGCCAGCAGCTTAACCATGGGAAACCCGGGGGATACGCAGTATTTT
CASSLTMGNPGDTQYF
>.|TRBV9|.|TRBJ2-3
TGTGCCAGCACAGGTTCCAGAACAGATACGCAGTATTTT
CASTGSRTDTQYF
>.|TRBV7-8|.|TRBJ2-7
TGTGCCAGCAGCGAGACGAATTTCTACGAGCAGTACTTC
CASSETNFYEQYF
>TRBD2|TRBV19|once|TRBJ2-7
TGTGCCAGTAGTATTCCCGGGACTAGAGTCCACGAGCAGTACTTC
CASSIPGTRVHEQYF
>.|TRBV4-3|once|TRBJ2-1
TGCGCCAGCAGCCAGATACGGGGGCGTCTCTACAATGAGCAGTTCTTC
CASSQIRGRLYNEQFF
>TRBD2|TRBV5-6|.|TRBJ2-3
TGTGCCAGCAGCTACCCCGGGACTAGGAGGACCGATACGCAGTATTTT
CASSYPGTRRTDTQYF
>.|TRBV6-1|once|TRBJ2-7
TGTGCCAGCAGTGACCGGACCTACTCCTACGAGCAGTACTTC
CASSDRTYSYEQYF
>.|TRBV10-2|.|TRBJ2-5
TGCGCCAGCAGTGATACTGGTCCTGAGACCCAGTACTTC
CASSDTGPETQYF
>TRBD1|TRBV5-4|.|TRBJ2-7
TGTGCCAGCAGCTTAATCAGAGGGACAGGGGCCTGGGGCCCTGACGAGCAGTACTTC
CASSLIRGTGAWGPDEQYF